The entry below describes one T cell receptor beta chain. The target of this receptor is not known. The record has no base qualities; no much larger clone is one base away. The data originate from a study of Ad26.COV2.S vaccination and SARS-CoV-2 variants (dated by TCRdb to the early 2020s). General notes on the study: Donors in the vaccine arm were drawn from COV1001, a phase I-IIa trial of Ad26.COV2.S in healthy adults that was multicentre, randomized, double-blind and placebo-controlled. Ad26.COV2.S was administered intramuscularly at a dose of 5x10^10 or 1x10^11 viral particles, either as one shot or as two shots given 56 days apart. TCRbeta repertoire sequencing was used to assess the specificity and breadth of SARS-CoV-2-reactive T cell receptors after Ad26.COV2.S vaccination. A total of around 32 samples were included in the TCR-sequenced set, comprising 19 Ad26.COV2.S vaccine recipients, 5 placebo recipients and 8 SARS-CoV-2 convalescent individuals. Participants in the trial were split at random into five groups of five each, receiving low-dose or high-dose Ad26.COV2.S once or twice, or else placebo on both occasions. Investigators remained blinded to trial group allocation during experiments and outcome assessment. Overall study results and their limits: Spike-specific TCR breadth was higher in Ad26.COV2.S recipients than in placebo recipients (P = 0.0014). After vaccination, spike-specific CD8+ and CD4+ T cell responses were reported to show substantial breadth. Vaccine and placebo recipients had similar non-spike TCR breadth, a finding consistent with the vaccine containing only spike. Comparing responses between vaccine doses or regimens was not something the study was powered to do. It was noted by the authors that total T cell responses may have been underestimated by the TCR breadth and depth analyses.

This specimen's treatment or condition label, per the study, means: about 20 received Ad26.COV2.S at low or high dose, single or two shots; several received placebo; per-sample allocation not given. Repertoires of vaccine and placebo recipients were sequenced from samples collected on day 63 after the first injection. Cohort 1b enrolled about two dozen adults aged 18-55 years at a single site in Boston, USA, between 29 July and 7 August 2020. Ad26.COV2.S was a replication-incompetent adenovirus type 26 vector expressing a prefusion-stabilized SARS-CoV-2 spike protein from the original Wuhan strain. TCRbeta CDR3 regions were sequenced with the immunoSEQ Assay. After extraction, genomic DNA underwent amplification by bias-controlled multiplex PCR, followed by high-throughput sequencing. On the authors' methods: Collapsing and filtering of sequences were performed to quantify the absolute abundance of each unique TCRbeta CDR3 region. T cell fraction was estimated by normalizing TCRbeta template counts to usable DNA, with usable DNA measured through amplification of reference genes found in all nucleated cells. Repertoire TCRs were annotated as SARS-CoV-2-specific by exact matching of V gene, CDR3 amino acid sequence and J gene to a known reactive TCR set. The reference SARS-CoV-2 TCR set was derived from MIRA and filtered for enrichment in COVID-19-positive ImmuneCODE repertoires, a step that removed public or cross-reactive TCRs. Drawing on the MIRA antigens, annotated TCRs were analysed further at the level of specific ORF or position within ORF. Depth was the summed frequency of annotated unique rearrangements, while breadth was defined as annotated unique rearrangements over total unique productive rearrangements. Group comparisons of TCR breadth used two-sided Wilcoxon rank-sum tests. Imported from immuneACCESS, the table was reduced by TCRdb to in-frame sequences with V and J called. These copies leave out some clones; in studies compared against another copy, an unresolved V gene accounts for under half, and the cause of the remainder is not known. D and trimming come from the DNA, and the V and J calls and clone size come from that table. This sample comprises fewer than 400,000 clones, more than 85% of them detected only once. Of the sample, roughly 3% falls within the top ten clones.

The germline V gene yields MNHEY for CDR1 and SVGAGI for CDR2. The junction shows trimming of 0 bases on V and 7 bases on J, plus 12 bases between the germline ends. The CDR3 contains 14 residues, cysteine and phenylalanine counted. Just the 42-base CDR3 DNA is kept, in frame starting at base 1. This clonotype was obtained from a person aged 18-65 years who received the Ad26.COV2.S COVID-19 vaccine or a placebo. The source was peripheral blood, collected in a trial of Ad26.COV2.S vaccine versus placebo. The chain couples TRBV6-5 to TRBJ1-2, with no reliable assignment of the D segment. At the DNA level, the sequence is TGTGCCAGCAGTTACTCGTTAGGAGATGGTGGCTACACCTTC. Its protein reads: CASSYSLGDGGYTF.